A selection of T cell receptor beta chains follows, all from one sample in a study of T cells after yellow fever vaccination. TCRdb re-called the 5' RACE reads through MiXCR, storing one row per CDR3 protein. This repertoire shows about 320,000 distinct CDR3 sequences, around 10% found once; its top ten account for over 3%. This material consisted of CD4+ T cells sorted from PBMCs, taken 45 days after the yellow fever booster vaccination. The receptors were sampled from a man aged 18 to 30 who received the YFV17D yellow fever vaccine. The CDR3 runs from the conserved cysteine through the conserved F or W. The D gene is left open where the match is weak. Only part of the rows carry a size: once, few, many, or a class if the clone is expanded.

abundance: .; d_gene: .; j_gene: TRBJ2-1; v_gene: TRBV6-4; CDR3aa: CASSPQGGEQFF; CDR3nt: TGTGCCAGCAGTCCACAGGGAGGGGAGCAGTTCTTC
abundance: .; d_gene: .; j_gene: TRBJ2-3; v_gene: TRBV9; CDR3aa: CASSVVGAEDTQYF; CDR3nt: TGTGCCAGCAGCGTAGTCGGGGCGGAAGATACGCAGTATTTT
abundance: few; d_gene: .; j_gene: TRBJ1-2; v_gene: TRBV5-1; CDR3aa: CATSDSYGYTF; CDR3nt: TGCGCCACCTCGGACAGTTATGGCTACACCTTC
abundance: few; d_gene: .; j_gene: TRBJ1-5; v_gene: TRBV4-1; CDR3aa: CASSQGSGRQNSNQPQHF; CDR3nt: TGCGCCAGCAGCCAAGGTTCCGGGCGACAGAATAGCAATCAGCCCCAGCATTTT
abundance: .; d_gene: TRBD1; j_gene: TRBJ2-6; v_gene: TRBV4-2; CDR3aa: CASSHPKQGALGANVLTF; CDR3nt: TGTGCCAGCAGCCACCCAAAACAGGGGGCGCTAGGGGCCAACGTCCTGACTTTC
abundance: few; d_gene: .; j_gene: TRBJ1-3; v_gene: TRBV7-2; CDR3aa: CASSLFASSGNTIYF; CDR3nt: TGTGCCAGCAGCTTATTCGCGAGCTCTGGAAACACCATATATTTT
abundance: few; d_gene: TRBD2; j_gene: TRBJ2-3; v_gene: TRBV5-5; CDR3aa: CASSWGLAVVSDTQYF; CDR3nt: TGTGCCAGCAGCTGGGGACTAGCGGTTGTGTCAGATACGCAGTATTTT
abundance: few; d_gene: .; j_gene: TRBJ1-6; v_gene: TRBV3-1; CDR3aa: CASSPGVSPLHF; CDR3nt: TGTGCCAGCAGCCCAGGGGTCTCACCCCTCCACTTT
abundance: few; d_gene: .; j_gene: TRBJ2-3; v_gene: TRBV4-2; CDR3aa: CASSQQVGGRDTQYF; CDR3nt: TGTGCCAGCAGCCAGCAGGTGGGGGGAAGGGATACGCAGTATTTT
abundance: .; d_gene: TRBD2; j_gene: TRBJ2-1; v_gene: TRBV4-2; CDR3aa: CASSQEDPSWEGNEQFF; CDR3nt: TGTGCCAGCAGCCAAGAAGATCCTAGCTGGGAGGGGAATGAGCAGTTCTTC
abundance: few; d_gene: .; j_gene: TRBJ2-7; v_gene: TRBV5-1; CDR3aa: CASSPDRSSYEQYF; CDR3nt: TGCGCCAGCAGCCCGGACCGTAGCTCCTACGAGCAGTACTTC
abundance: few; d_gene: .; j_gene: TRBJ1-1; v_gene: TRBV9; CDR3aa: CASSVVGTPEAFF; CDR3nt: TGTGCCAGCAGCGTAGTCGGGACTCCCGAAGCTTTCTTT
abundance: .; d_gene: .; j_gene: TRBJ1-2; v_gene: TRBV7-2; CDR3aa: CASSLAFGGDYGYTF; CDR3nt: TGTGCCAGCAGCTTAGCGTTTGGGGGAGACTATGGCTACACCTTC
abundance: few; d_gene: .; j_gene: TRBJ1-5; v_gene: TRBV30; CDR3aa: CAWTRQHSNQPQHF; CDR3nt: TGTGCCTGGACCCGGCAGCATAGCAATCAGCCCCAGCATTTT
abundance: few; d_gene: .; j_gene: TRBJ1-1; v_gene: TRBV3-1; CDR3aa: CASSHVDREAFF; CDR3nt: TGTGCCAGCAGCCATGTAGACAGGGAAGCTTTCTTT
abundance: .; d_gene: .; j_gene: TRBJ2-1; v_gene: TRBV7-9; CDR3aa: CASSSKGLYNEQFF; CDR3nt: TGTGCCAGCAGCTCCAAGGGACTCTACAATGAGCAGTTCTTC
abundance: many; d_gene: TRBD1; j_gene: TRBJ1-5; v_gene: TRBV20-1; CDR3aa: CSARERDRFNQPQHF; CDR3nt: TGCAGTGCTAGAGAAAGGGACAGGTTCAATCAGCCCCAGCATTTT
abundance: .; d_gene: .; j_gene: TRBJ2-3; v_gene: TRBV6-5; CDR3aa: CATTAPSTDTQYF; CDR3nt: TGTGCCACAACAGCCCCGTCCACAGATACGCAGTATTTT
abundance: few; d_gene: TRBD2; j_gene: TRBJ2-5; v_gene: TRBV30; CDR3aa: CAWGLAGVETQYF; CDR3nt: TGTGCCTGGGGCCTAGCGGGGGTAGAGACCCAGTACTTC
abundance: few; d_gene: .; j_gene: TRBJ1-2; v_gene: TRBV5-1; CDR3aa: CASSLEGFNYGYTF; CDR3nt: TGCGCCAGCAGCTTGGAGGGGTTTAACTATGGCTACACCTTC
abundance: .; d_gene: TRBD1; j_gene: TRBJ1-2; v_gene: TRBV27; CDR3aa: CASSRDRGMDYGYTF; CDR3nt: TGTGCCAGCAGTCGAGACAGGGGGATGGACTATGGCTACACCTTC
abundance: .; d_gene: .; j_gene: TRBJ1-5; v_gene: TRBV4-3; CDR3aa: CASSQETGNQPQHF; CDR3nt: TGCGCCAGCAGCCAAGAGACGGGCAATCAGCCCCAGCATTTT
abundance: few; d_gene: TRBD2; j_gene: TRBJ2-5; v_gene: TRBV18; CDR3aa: CASSPVERGRETQYF; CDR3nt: TGTGCCAGCTCACCAGTCGAGCGGGGGAGAGAGACCCAGTACTTC
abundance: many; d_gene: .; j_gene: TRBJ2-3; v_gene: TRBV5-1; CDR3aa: CASSLAAGSTDTQYF; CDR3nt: TGCGCCAGCAGCTTGGCGGCGGGGAGCACAGATACGCAGTATTTT
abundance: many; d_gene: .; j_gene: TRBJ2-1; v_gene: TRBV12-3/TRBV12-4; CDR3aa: CASSTFVMNNEQFF; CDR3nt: TGTGCCAGCAGTACGTTTGTGATGAACAATGAGCAGTTCTTC
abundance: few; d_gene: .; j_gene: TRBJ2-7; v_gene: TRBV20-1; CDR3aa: CSARSQIYEQYF; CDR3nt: TGCAGTGCTAGAAGCCAGATCTACGAGCAGTACTTC
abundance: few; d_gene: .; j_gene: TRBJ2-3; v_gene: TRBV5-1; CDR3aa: CASSLDARGTDTQYF; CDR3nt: TGCGCCAGCAGCTTGGACGCTAGAGGCACAGATACGCAGTATTTT
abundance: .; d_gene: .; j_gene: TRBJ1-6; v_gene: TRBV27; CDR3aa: CASSPDYNSPLHF; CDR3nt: TGTGCCAGCAGTCCGGATTATAATTCACCCCTCCACTTT
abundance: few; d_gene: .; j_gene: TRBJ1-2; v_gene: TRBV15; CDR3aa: CATSMRENYGYTF; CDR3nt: TGTGCCACCAGTATGCGAGAGAACTATGGCTACACCTTC
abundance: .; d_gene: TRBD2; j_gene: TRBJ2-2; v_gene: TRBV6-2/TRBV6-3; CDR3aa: CASSKLAGTGELFF; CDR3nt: TGTGCCAGCAGTAAACTAGCGGGGACCGGGGAGCTGTTTTTT
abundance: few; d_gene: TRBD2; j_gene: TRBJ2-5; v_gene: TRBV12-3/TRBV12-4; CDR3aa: CASSPRGGAGGETQYF; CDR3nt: TGTGCCAGCAGCCCAAGGGGCGGGGCGGGGGGAGAGACCCAGTACTTC
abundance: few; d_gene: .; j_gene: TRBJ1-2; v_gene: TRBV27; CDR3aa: CASSFWQIGQGLYGYTF; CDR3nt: TGTGCCAGCAGTTTTTGGCAAATAGGCCAGGGTCTCTATGGCTACACCTTC
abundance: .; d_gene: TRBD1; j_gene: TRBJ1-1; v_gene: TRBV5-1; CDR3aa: CASSKGDREEAEAFF; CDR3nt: TGCGCCAGCAGCAAAGGAGACAGGGAAGAAGCTGAAGCTTTCTTT
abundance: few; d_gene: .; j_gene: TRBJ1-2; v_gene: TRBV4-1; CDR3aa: CASSLIGGRGTNYGYTF; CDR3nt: TGCGCCAGCAGCCTTATCGGGGGCAGGGGAACTAACTATGGCTACACCTTC
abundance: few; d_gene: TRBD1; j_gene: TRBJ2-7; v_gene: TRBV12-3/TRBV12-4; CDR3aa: CASSRFGDSHYEQYF; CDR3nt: TGTGCCAGCAGCCGATTCGGGGACAGTCACTACGAGCAGTACTTC
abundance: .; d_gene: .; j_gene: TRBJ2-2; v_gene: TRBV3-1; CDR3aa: CASSQGTPVTGELFF; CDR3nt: TGTGCCAGCAGCCAGGGCACTCCCGTTACCGGGGAGCTGTTTTTT
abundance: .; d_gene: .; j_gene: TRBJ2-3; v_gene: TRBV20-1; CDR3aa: CSAPRARLGVDTQYF; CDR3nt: TGCAGTGCTCCCCGAGCGAGGCTAGGAGTAGATACGCAGTATTTT
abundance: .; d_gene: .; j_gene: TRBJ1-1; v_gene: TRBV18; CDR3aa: CASSPQSASDTEAFF; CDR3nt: TGTGCCAGCTCACCACAGTCGGCCTCGGACACTGAAGCTTTCTTT
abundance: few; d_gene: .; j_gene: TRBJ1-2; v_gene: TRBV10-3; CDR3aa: CAISESRGSSTTNYGYTF; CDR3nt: TGTGCCATCAGTGAGTCGAGGGGGAGTTCCACCACTAACTATGGCTACACCTTC
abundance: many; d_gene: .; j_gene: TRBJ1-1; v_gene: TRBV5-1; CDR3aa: CASSLEWPEAFF; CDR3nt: TGCGCCAGCAGCTTGGAATGGCCTGAAGCTTTCTTT
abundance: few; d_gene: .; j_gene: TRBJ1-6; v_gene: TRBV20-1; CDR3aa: CSAREAGFYNSPLHF; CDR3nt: TGCAGTGCTAGAGAGGCGGGCTTCTATAATTCACCCCTCCACTTT
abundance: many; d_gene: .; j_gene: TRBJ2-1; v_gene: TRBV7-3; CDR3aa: CASSSRGAVNEQFF; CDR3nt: TGTGCCAGCAGCTCCCGCGGGGCAGTAAATGAGCAGTTCTTC
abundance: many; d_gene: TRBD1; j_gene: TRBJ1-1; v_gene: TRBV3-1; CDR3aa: CASSQNDRGTEAFF; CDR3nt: TGTGCCAGCAGCCAGAACGACAGGGGCACTGAAGCTTTCTTT
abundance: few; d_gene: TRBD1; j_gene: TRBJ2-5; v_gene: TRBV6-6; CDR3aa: CASKGRDRLQETQYF; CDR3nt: TGTGCCAGCAAAGGAAGGGACAGGCTACAAGAGACCCAGTACTTC
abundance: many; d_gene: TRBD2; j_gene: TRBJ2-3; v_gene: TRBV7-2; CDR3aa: CASTLSGASDTQYF; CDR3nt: TGTGCCAGCACCCTTAGCGGGGCATCAGATACGCAGTATTTT
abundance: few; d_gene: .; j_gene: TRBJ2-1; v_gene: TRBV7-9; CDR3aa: CASSTLGDAEQFF; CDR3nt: TGTGCCAGCAGCACCCTAGGCGATGCTGAGCAGTTCTTC
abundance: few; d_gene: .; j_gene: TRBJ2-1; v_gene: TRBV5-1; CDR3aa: CASSLEVGYNEQFF; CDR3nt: TGCGCCAGCAGCTTGGAAGTGGGCTACAATGAGCAGTTCTTC
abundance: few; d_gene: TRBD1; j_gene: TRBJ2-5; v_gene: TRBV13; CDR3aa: CASRDSRKKETQYF; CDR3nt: TGTGCCAGTAGGGACAGCAGAAAAAAAGAGACCCAGTACTTC
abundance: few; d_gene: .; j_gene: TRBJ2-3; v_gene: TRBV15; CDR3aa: CATSRVGSPTDTQYF; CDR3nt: TGTGCCACCAGCAGAGTCGGCAGCCCCACAGATACGCAGTATTTT
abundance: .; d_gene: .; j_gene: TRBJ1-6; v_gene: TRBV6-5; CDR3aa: CACGGGGSPLHF; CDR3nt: TGTGCCTGCGGGGGGGGTGGGTCACCCCTCCACTTT
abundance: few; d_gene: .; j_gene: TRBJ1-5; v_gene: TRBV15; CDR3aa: CATSRDSGSNQPQHF; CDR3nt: TGTGCCACCAGCAGAGATTCAGGGTCCAATCAGCCCCAGCATTTT
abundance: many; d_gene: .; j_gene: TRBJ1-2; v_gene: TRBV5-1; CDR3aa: CASSLASGDYGYTF; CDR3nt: TGCGCCAGCAGCTTGGCCTCCGGGGATTATGGCTACACCTTC
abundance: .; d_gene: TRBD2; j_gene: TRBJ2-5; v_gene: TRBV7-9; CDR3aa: CASSPGTSGDVVRETQYF; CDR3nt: TGTGCCAGCAGCCCCGGGACTAGCGGGGATGTGGTTCGAGAGACCCAGTACTTC
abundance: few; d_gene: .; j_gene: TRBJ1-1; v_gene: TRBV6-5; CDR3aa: CASSYSSAGARTEAFF; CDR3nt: TGTGCCAGCAGTTACTCGTCGGCGGGGGCGCGCACTGAAGCTTTCTTT
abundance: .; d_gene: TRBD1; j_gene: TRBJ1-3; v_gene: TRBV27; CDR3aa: CASSPGQGIPGNTIYF; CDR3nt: TGTGCCAGCAGTCCCGGACAGGGGATTCCTGGAAACACCATATATTTT